One T cell receptor beta chain is described in this entry. The time point: peripheral blood 6 weeks after treatment start. Assay: immunoSEQ multiplex PCR; the TCRdb copy retains only in-frame clones and omits some. The sample records approximately 83,000 clones, approximately 82% being singletons. This entry comes from a study of PD-L1 blockade in urothelial cancer. The source was PBMCs, collected around atezolizumab (anti-PD-L1) treatment. The clonotype was recovered from a man in his 70s with urothelial cancer.

This CDR3 reads CASSIGRDTYNEQFF. The CDR3 nucleotides read TGTGCCAGTAGTATAGGCCGGGACACCTACAATGAGCAGTTCTTC. The rearrangement joins TRBV19 to TRBJ2-1; maybe TRBD1 (6 bases). From germline, CDR1 is LNHDA and CDR2 SQIVND (reference sequence). This CDR3 comprises 15 residues. Trimming cost V 1 base and J 2 bases, with 9 bases left between them.